This T cell receptor (beta chain) was sequenced during a study of T cells in women clearing cervical HPV infection. Turning to the study itself: For cases, blood was sampled a median approximately 150 days after lesion detection, interquartile range roughly 90 to 230 days.

The protocol was immunoSEQ multiplex PCR, while the TCRdb copy is restricted to in-frame clones and leaves out a portion. The sample table includes roughly 15,000 clones. Study-level points and caveats: CIN3+ cases had significantly higher TCR richness than controls; evenness did not differ.

As for this clone: Its antigen is unidentified. The read comes to an end 3 residues before the CDR3 does, leaving the germline J gene to fill in the end.

Germline CDR1 SGHDN, CDR2 FVKESK. The V end was cut by 0 bases, the J end by 5 bases, with 10 bases between. CDR3 length equals 14 residues. The sequenced material came from blood buffy coat. The chain links TRBV14 to TRBJ2-5; maybe TRBD1 (5 bases). This TCR was recovered from a woman between 18 and 70 years old with a cervical HPV16 infection that either progressed to CIN3+ or cleared (not recorded which). Here the CDR3 reads CASSQDRSGETQYF. The CDR3 bases that were read are TGTGCCAGCAGCCAAGATAGGTCAGGGGAGACC.